The rows below give T cell receptor beta chains drawn from one sample of a study of PD-L1 blockade in urothelial cancer. Produced via immunoSEQ multiplex PCR; TCRdb's table is partial and in-frame only. The repertoire holds more than 95,000 clones, with more than 75% as singletons. The starting material was PBMCs, obtained around atezolizumab (anti-PD-L1) treatment. The receptor source for this set is a man aged 45-60 years with urothelial cancer. Each CDR3 is given with its conserved first and last residue. D genes are given only for firm matches. The size of a clone is reported for some rows only, either as once, few or many, or as a class for expanded clones.

clone size	V gene	J gene	D gene	CDR3 DNA	CDR3 protein
.	TRBV15	TRBJ1-5	.	TGTGCCACCAGCAGAGAGTTAGTGAGCAATCAGCCCCAGCATTTT	CATSRELVSNQPQHF
.	TRBV11-1	TRBJ2-1	TRBD1	TGTGCCAGCAGCTTTAAAGGGACAGGACCTCGCAATGAGCAGTTCTTC	CASSFKGTGPRNEQFF
.	TRBV28	TRBJ1-1	TRBD1	TGTGCCAGCAGTATGGACAGGTTGAACACTGAAGCTTTCTTT	CASSMDRLNTEAFF
.	TRBV7-8	TRBJ2-5	TRBD2	TGTGCCAGCAGCCCCGGAGTCGGGGGGCAAGAGACCCAGTACTTC	CASSPGVGGQETQYF
.	TRBV11-2	TRBJ1-3	.	TGTGCCAGCAGCTTAGATCGTCTAACCATATATTTT	CASSLDRLTIYF
.	TRBV30	TRBJ2-2	TRBD2	TGTGCCTGGACTAGCGGGAGATACACCGGGGAGCTGTTTTTT	CAWTSGRYTGELFF
.	TRBV2	TRBJ1-5	TRBD1	TGTGCCAGCAGTGAACCCTACCGGGACAGGGGGCAGCCCCAGCATTTT	CASSEPYRDRGQPQHF
.	TRBV20-1	TRBJ1-1	.	TGCAGTGCTGCGGGGATTGAAGCTTTCTTT	CSAAGIEAFF
once	TRBV7-6	TRBJ1-5	TRBD1	TGTGCCAGCAGCCCAGGGACAGGGGGCCCCTATAGCAATCAGCCCCAGCATTTT	CASSPGTGGPYSNQPQHF
.	TRBV27	TRBJ2-2	.	TGTGCCAGCAGTTATACGGGAACCGGGGAGCTGTTTTTT	CASSYTGTGELFF
.	TRBV9	TRBJ2-1	TRBD2	TGTGCCAGCAGTCGGGACTATATCAATGAGCAGTTCTTC	CASSRDYINEQFF
.	TRBV28	TRBJ2-1	TRBD2	TGTGCCAGCAGGCGAGCGGGAGGTGAGCAGTTCTTC	CASRRAGGEQFF
.	TRBV9	TRBJ2-2	.	TGTGCCAGCAGCGCGCCGGGACTCCCAGTCGGGGAGCTGTTTTTT	CASSAPGLPVGELFF
.	TRBV9	TRBJ2-7	TRBD2	TGTGCCAGCAGCGTAGGTAGCGGGAGCCCCTACGAGCAGTACTTC	CASSVGSGSPYEQYF
.	TRBV7-9	TRBJ1-6	.	TGTGCCAGCAGCTTAGGAGGCGCTCCCAATTCACCCCTCCACTTT	CASSLGGAPNSPLHF
.	TRBV19	TRBJ2-1	.	TGTGCCAGTAGTCCTCCGGGACACTACAATGAGCAGTTCTTC	CASSPPGHYNEQFF
.	TRBV18	TRBJ2-4	.	TGTGCCAGCTCCCCAACCGGGAGCGAAAACATTCAGTACTTC	CASSPTGSENIQYF
.	TRBV6-1	TRBJ2-5	.	TGTGCCAGCACCCCCAGACTGGAGACCCAGTACTTC	CASTPRLETQYF
once	TRBV19	TRBJ1-2	TRBD1	TGTGCCAGTAGTCGTTTAGGGACAGCAACATCATACACCTTC	CASSRLGTATSYTF
many	TRBV7-2	TRBJ1-1	TRBD1	TGTGCCAGCAGCTTAGCACAGGGGGCCTTTGGCACTGAAGCTTTCTTT	CASSLAQGAFGTEAFF
once	TRBV7-9	TRBJ2-7	TRBD2	TGTGCCAGCAGCTTACAGATTAGCGGGACCCACGAGCAGTACTTC	CASSLQISGTHEQYF
.	TRBV7-2	TRBJ2-1	TRBD1	TGTGCCAGCAGCCGACATGCAGGGGGCGCAGAACGTAGTGAGCAGTTCTTC	CASSRHAGGAERSEQFF
.	TRBV2	TRBJ2-2	.	TGTGCCAGCAGTGAAGCGGAACTAGTACCCACCGGGGAGCTGTTTTTT	CASSEAELVPTGELFF
.	TRBV6-4	TRBJ2-7	TRBD1	TGTGCCAGCAGTGACTCGTTTAGGGGGCCAAAGTACTTC	CASSDSFRGPKYF
.	TRBV6-1	TRBJ1-3	.	TGTGCCAGCAGTGAAGCAGCCCCCTCTGGAAACACCATATATTTT	CASSEAAPSGNTIYF
.	TRBV19	TRBJ1-6	.	TGTGCCAGTAGTCCCGCCAGGTCCTATAATTCACCCCTCCACTTT	CASSPARSYNSPLHF
.	TRBV7-6	TRBJ2-1	TRBD2	TGTGCCAGCAGTGCCGGGAGGGCCCCGAATGAGCAGTTCTTC	CASSAGRAPNEQFF
.	TRBV6-1	TRBJ2-2	.	TGTGCCAGCAGTGAGTCTAGCTTCGTCGGGGAGCTGTTTTTT	CASSESSFVGELFF
few	TRBV7-2	TRBJ2-3	.	TGTGCCAGCAGCTTATCAGCGCGGTCAGATACGCAGTATTTT	CASSLSARSDTQYF
.	TRBV6-5	TRBJ2-5	.	TGTGCCAGCAGTCGGGGGGAGACCCAGTACTTC	CASSRGETQYF
.	TRBV30	TRBJ2-5	.	TGTGCCTGGAGCGCGGCTTTTCAAGAGACCCAGTACTTC	CAWSAAFQETQYF
.	TRBV6-6	TRBJ2-7	TRBD2	TGTGCCAGCAGTTGGACTAGCGGGATGTACGAGCAGTACTTC	CASSWTSGMYEQYF
.	TRBV7-8	TRBJ1-2	.	TGTGCCAGCAGCTCTAGTCGAGCCTATTACTATGGCTACACCTTC	CASSSSRAYYYGYTF
.	TRBV5-1	TRBJ2-3	TRBD1	TGCGCCAGCAGCATGGGACAGAGCACAGATACGCAGTATTTT	CASSMGQSTDTQYF
.	TRBV19	TRBJ1-2	TRBD1	TGTGCCAGTAGCAAGCAGGGGGGACCTAACTATGGCTACACCTTC	CASSKQGGPNYGYTF
.	TRBV30	TRBJ2-7	.	TGTGCCTGGGGGAGGGACAGGAACTCCTACGAGCAGTACTTC	CAWGRDRNSYEQYF
.	TRBV2	TRBJ1-5	TRBD1	TGTGCCCACCGGGACAGGCTGAATCAGCCCCAGCATTTT	CAHRDRLNQPQHF
.	TRBV7-2	TRBJ2-1	TRBD2	TGTGCCAGCAGCTTATCACTAGCGGGAGGCAATGAGCAGTTCTTC	CASSLSLAGGNEQFF
once	TRBV18	TRBJ1-1	TRBD1	TGTGCCAGCTCAGGGTCCGGGACAGGAGAAGCTTTCTTT	CASSGSGTGEAFF
.	TRBV27	TRBJ2-7	TRBD2	TGTGCCAGCTCCGCTAGCGGGAGACCCGCGTCCTACGAGCAGTACTTC	CASSASGRPASYEQYF
.	TRBV7-9	TRBJ1-1	TRBD1	TGTGCCAGCAGCTTAGCAGGACAGGGGAACACTGAAGCTTTCTTT	CASSLAGQGNTEAFF
.	TRBV28	TRBJ2-7	TRBD2	TGTGCCAGTGGACTAGCGGGGGCCTACGAGCAGTACTTC	CASGLAGAYEQYF
.	TRBV15	TRBJ1-3	.	TGTGCCACCAGCAGAGCAGGTCCTGGTGGAAACACCATATATTTT	CATSRAGPGGNTIYF
.	TRBV7-6	TRBJ2-1	TRBD2	TGTGCCAGCAGCTTAGAACTAGCGGGAGCTCAGGGGATTTACAATGAGCAGTTCTTC	CASSLELAGAQGIYNEQFF
.	TRBV27	TRBJ2-7	TRBD1	TGTGCCAGCAGAATAGGGACAGGGACCTACGAGCAGTACTTC	CASRIGTGTYEQYF
.	TRBV2	TRBJ1-1	TRBD1	TGTGCCAGCAGTGAACGGACAGGGAACACTGAAGCTTTCTTT	CASSERTGNTEAFF
.	TRBV19	TRBJ1-5	.	TGTGCCAGTAGGCCGAACCGGGATTCCCGGAATCAGCCCCAGCATTTT	CASRPNRDSRNQPQHF
.	TRBV30	TRBJ2-4	.	TGTGCCTGGTGCCCTCGGGGAGGTGTTGCCAAAAACATTCAGTACTTC	CAWCPRGGVAKNIQYF
.	TRBV19	TRBJ1-2	.	TGTGCCAGTAACGACAGGAACTATGGCTACACCTTC	CASNDRNYGYTF
.	TRBV5-1	TRBJ2-2	TRBD2	TGCGCCAGCAGCTCTAGCGGGAGGAACACCGGGGAGCTGTTTTTT	CASSSSGRNTGELFF
.	TRBV30	TRBJ2-3	.	TGTGCCTGGGGTTGGATTGACGGGGAGCGCCGAAGGAACACAGATACGCAGTATTTT	CAWGWIDGERRRNTDTQYF
.	TRBV27	TRBJ2-3	TRBD2	TGTGCCAGCAGTTTAACTGCCCTAGCGGGGCTCACAGATACGCAGTATTTT	CASSLTALAGLTDTQYF
.	TRBV19	TRBJ1-2	.	TGTGCCAGTAGCGGGAGGAACTATGGCTACACCTTC	CASSGRNYGYTF
.	TRBV28	TRBJ1-5	.	TGTGCCAGCAGTTTTGGGTCGGGGCCCCAGCATTTT	CASSFGSGPQHF
once	TRBV6-5	TRBJ1-6	.	TGTGCCAGCAGTACTCAGGGGAATTCACCCCTCCACTTT	CASSTQGNSPLHF
.	TRBV27	TRBJ1-2	TRBD1	TGTGCCAGCAGTTTCACAGGGGGCTATGGCTACACCTTC	CASSFTGGYGYTF
.	TRBV13	TRBJ1-1	.	TGTGCCAGCAGCTACGCGAGGGGGGGCTGGGCTTTCTTT	CASSYARGGWAFF
.	TRBV5-1	TRBJ1-2	.	TGCGCCAGCAGCTTTCGTTCCTCAGGGGATGGCTACACCTTC	CASSFRSSGDGYTF
few	TRBV4-1	TRBJ1-3	.	TGCGCCAGCAGCCAAGGGACGGGAACTGGAAACACCATATATTTT	CASSQGTGTGNTIYF
once	TRBV10-1	TRBJ1-2	.	TGCGCCAGGCCCACAGGGTATCTGTATGGCTACACCTTC	CARPTGYLYGYTF